Each of the 30 T cell receptor beta chains below was sequenced from the same sample in a study of blood T cell repertoires in COVID-19. TCRdb's copy holds only in-frame clones and misses some; the assay was immunoSEQ multiplex PCR. This sample has nearly 15,000 clones, with 88% found just once. The sequenced sample consisted of peripheral blood. Every receptor here comes from a human donor in a cohort sampled during active COVID-19.

The V gene is TRBV27, the J gene TRBJ2-3; TRBD1 aligns across 8 bases. V shed 5 bases and J 3 bases; nucleotides not matched to a gene: 7. The CDR3 covers 15 residues. Germline V gene lookup returns CDR1 MNHEY and CDR2 SMNVEV (reference sequence). The CDR3 loop is CASSVRQGRTDTQYF. CDR3 nucleotide sequence: TGTGCCAGCAGTGTCCGACAGGGGCGGACAGATACGCAGTATTTT.

The chain has TRBV15 and TRBJ2-3; TRBD1 agrees at 12 bases. The ends lost 3 bases at V and 4 bases at J; junction bases unmatched: 2. Germline values: CDR1 LNHNV, CDR2 YYDKDF (reference sequence). CDR3 length: 15 residues. The CDR3 region has the DNA TGTGCCACCAGCAGCGGGACAGGGGGCGCAGATACGCAGTATTTT. This translates into CATSSGTGGADTQYF.

CDR3 amino acids: CASSTGKSDTQYF. Written as DNA, the CDR3 is TGTGCCAGCTCAACCGGGAAGTCAGATACGCAGTATTTT. The J gene is TRBJ2-3, the V gene TRBV18, with D possibly being TRBD2 (5 bases). The length of the CDR3 is 13 residues. From germline, CDR1 is KGHSH and CDR2 LQKENI. Trimming cost V 5 bases and J 4 bases, with 10 bases left between them.

The CDR3 loop is CASSQDYQSGANVLTF. The DNA of the CDR3 is TGTGCCAGCAGCCAAGATTACCAGTCTGGGGCCAACGTCCTGACTTTC. V and J are TRBV14 and TRBJ2-6, with unresolved D. The length of the CDR3 is 16 residues. The V and J ends lost 0 bases and 1 base respectively, with 7 bases between them. The germline V gene has CDR1 SGHDN and CDR2 FVKESK. The full variable domain, in which reference TRBV14 and TRBJ2-6 provide the parts outside the CDR3, is EAGVTQFPSHSVIEKGQTVTLRCDPISGHDNLYWYRRVMGKEIKFLLHFVKESKQDESGMPNNRFLAERTGGTYSTLKVQPAELEDSGVYFCASSQDYQSGANVLTFGAGSRLTVL.

The chain couples TRBV9 to TRBJ1-2, with 7 bases fitting TRBD1. Germline V CDR1 and CDR2: SGDLS, YYNGEE. The CDR3 runs 14 residues. V was clipped by 4 bases and J by 7 bases; unmatched bases: 10. The CDR3: CASSPREGALGYTF. In DNA form, the CDR3 reads TGTGCCAGCAGCCCACGCGAGGGGGCCCTTGGCTACACCTTC.

The chain links TRBV27 to TRBJ2-2; D call uncertain. The germline V gene has CDR1 MNHEY and CDR2 SMNVEV (reference sequence). The CDR3 extends over 12 amino acids. Trimming removed 5 bases at V and 7 bases at J, with 8 bases between. The CDR3 here is CASSPPVGELFF. The CDR3 nucleotides are TGTGCCAGCAGTCCCCCCGTCGGGGAGCTGTTTTTT.

The chain employs TRBV28 and TRBJ1-2; D is perhaps TRBD1 (5 bases). Between the trimmed V and J ends, which lost 6 bases and 4 bases, there was a span of 24 bases. Germline CDR1 and CDR2: MDHEN and SYDVKM. This CDR3 is built from 17 residues. CDR3 sequence reads: CASSQGGSDGEFYGYTF. In DNA form, the CDR3 reads TGTGCCAGCAGCCAGGGAGGGTCGGACGGCGAATTCTATGGCTACACCTTC.

The chain has TRBV11-2 and TRBJ2-5; TRBD1 might be the D (6 bases). V lost 4 bases, J lost 5 bases, and 14 bases lay in between. The germline gives CDR1 SGHAT, CDR2 FQNNGV. The CDR3 is 14 residues long. The CDR3 sequence: CASSYSGQGETQYF. CDR3 nucleotides: TGTGCCAGCAGCTATTCGGGACAAGGGGAGACCCAGTACTTC.

The J gene is TRBJ1-2, the V gene TRBV7-2; the D gene is possibly TRBD1 (6 bases). The CDR3 has 14 residues. The germline V gene encodes CDR1 SGHTA and CDR2 FQGNSA. V lost 5 bases, J lost 5 bases, and 15 bases lay in between. The CDR3 protein is CASSPAGAGYGYTF. In DNA form, the CDR3 reads TGTGCCAGCAGCCCTGCGGGGGCCGGGTATGGCTACACCTTC. The variable domain in full, completed from reference TRBV7-2 and TRBJ1-2, reads GAGVSQSPSNKVTEKGKDVELRCDPISGHTALYWYRQSLGQGLEFLIYFQGNSAPDKSGLPSDRFSAERTGGSVSTLTIQRTQQEDSAVYLCASSPAGAGYGYTFGSGTRLTVV.

This sequence joins TRBV27 and TRBJ2-7; 7 bases are a match to TRBD1. With V trimmed by 3 bases and J by 3 bases, 5 bases remained unmatched. Germline-derived CDR1 and CDR2 are MNHEY and SMNVEV (reference sequence). CDR3 length equals 14 residues. The CDR3 nucleotides are TGTGCCAGCAGTTTTGACAGGGTTGGCTACGAGCAGTACTTC. Protein: CASSFDRVGYEQYF.

This chain connects TRBV19 to TRBJ1-2; 8 bases match TRBD1. Germline lookup yields CDR1 LNHDA and CDR2 SQIVND (reference sequence). The CDR3 totals 14 residues. The V and J ends lost 5 bases and 4 bases, in that order; junction bases with no gene match: 6. The CDR3 coding sequence is TGTGCCAGTAGTTTGGGACAGGACTCCTATGGCTACACCTTC. Amino acid sequence: CASSLGQDSYGYTF.

The chain links TRBV4-1 to TRBJ2-6; the D gene is possibly TRBD1 (7 bases). Germline V gene sequence: CDR1 MGHRA, CDR2 YSYEKL. The CDR3 is 17 residues long. V shed 3 bases and J shed 1 base, with 13 bases lying between them. For the CDR3, the DNA is TGCGCCAGCAGCCAGGCACAGGGGAGGTCTGGGGCCAACGTCCTGACTTTC. Translation gives CASSQAQGRSGANVLTF.

The chain has TRBV5-1 and TRBJ1-5; D might be TRBD1 (5 bases). The CDR3 sequence is 15 residues long. In germline, CDR1 is SGHRS, CDR2 YFSETQ. V lost 0 bases, J lost 2 bases, and 9 bases lay in between. CDR3 DNA sequence: TGCGCCAGCAGCTTGGGACAGAGCCGCAATCAGCCCCAGCATTTT. This codes for CASSLGQSRNQPQHF.

The table lists this clone with a count of one. The chain combines TRBV4-1 with TRBJ2-7, with 11 positions matching TRBD2. The V and J ends lost 1 base and 5 bases, in that order; junction bases with no gene match: 19. Germline V gene sequence: CDR1 MGHRA, CDR2 YSYEKL. The CDR3 has 20 amino acids. CDR3 region: CASSQVVRLAGRGREHEQYF. CDR3 bases: TGCGCCAGCAGCCAAGTGGTACGACTAGCGGGAAGGGGTCGGGAGCACGAGCAGTACTTC.

The chain joins TRBV5-1 to TRBJ1-4; D is uncertain. The CDR3 has 15 amino acids. With 1 base removed from V and 5 bases from J, the gap between germline ends came to 12 bases. Looked up from germline, CDR1 is SGHRS and CDR2 is YFSETQ. CDR3 sequence (DNA): TGCGCCAGCAGCTTGTCCGGGTTGGAGAATGAAAAACTGTTTTTT. This sequence encodes CASSLSGLENEKLFF.

The J gene is TRBJ2-5, the V gene TRBV21-1; TRBD1, as called in the table, went unchecked against the DNA. TRBV21-1 is a known pseudogene. This CDR3 comprises 18 residues. The CDR3 DNA is TGTGCCAGCAGCAAAGGGTCCGGAGACAGGTCTATCCAAGAGACCCAGTACTTC. Its protein product is CASSKGSGDRSIQETQYF.

The V call is TRBV3-1 (or the pseudogene TRBV3-2), the J call TRBJ1-2; D is ambiguous. Germline V lookup: CDR1 LGHDT, CDR2 YNNKEL (reference sequence). V lost 1 base, J lost 3 bases, and 9 bases lay in between. There are 14 residues in the CDR3. CDR3 nucleotide sequence: TGTGCCAGCAGCCAAGTACTGGGCCACTATGGCTACACCTTC. Translation gives CASSQVLGHYGYTF.

The chain couples TRBV15 to TRBJ1-4, with 10 positions matching TRBD1. The CDR3 loop spans 17 amino acids. V was pared by 1 base and J by 5 bases, with 7 bases of the junction left unmatched. Germline V CDR1 and CDR2: LNHNV, YYDKDF (reference sequence). The CDR3 spells CATSRGLGQGTNEKLFF. The DNA of the CDR3 is TGTGCCACCAGCAGAGGGCTGGGACAGGGGACGAATGAAAAACTGTTTTTT.

This chain links TRBV12-2 with TRBJ2-7; the table's D call TRBD2 went unverified against the DNA. TRBV12-2 has pseudogene status. The CDR3 is 15 residues long. The CDR3 reads CASRSGLHLYYEQYF. The CDR3 nucleotides read TGTGCAAGTCGCTCGGGACTTCACCTGTACTACGAGCAGTACTTC.

This clone came up once. The chain has TRBV3-1 (or the pseudogene TRBV3-2) and TRBJ2-1, with TRBD2 matching 11 bases. This CDR3 has 18 residues. Per the germline V gene, CDR1 is LGHDT and CDR2 is YNNKEL (reference sequence). V lost 4 bases to trimming and J lost 5 bases; unmatched junction nucleotides: 13. Written as DNA, the CDR3 is TGTGCCAGCAGCCCTCGCAGGGTGGGACTAGCGGTAGACAATGAGCAGTTCTTC. It yields the protein CASSPRRVGLAVDNEQFF.

The chain carries TRBV2 and TRBJ2-3, with TRBD2 matching over 9 bases. Germline V gives CDR1 SNHLY, CDR2 FYNNEI. Losses at the gene ends were 11 bases for V and 5 bases for J; bases not matched to a gene: 8. The CDR3 extends over 13 amino acids. CDR3 residues: CAARREGVDTQYF. CDR3 nucleotide sequence: TGTGCCGCCCGGCGGGAGGGGGTAGATACGCAGTATTTT.

The chain couples TRBV21-1 to TRBJ2-5; the table's D call TRBD2 went unverified against the DNA. TRBV21-1 is a pseudogene. This CDR3 comprises 13 residues. The DNA of the CDR3 is TGTGCCAGCAGCAAGGGGGGAAAAGAGACCCAGTACTTC. This encodes CASSKGGKETQYF.

This chain connects TRBV3-1 (or the pseudogene TRBV3-2) to TRBJ1-2; a weak D match, TRBD1 (5 bases). Germline-derived CDR1 and CDR2 are LGHDT and YNNKEL (reference sequence). CDR3 size: 15 residues. The V end lost 5 bases, the J end lost 4 bases, and 17 bases lay between the germline ends. This CDR3 reads CASSSLGGSLYGYTF. The CDR3 DNA sequence: TGTGCCAGCAGCTCTCTTGGGGGGTCCCTCTATGGCTACACCTTC.

CDR3 bases: TGTGCCAGTAGTCGGGACTCCTATTCTAGCACAGATACGCAGTATTTT. Its protein product is CASSRDSYSSTDTQYF. The chain carries TRBV19 and TRBJ2-3, with D tentatively TRBD2 (6 bases). Germline-derived CDR1 and CDR2 are LNHDA and SQIVND (reference sequence). V was clipped by 5 bases and J by 0 bases, with 15 bases between them. This CDR3 is 16 amino acids long.

The chain employs TRBV7-9 and TRBJ2-5, with 7 bases aligning to TRBD2. Germline V CDR1 and CDR2: SEHNR, FQNEAQ (reference sequence). The CDR3 runs 13 residues. V lost 6 bases to trimming and J lost 4 bases; unmatched junction nucleotides: 5. The CDR3 region has the DNA TGTGCCAGCAGAGGTCCGGGGGGAGAGACCCAGTACTTC. As protein: CASRGPGGETQYF.

The chain recombines TRBV10-1 with TRBJ2-7; 7 positions agree with TRBD2. CDR1 WNHNN and CDR2 SYGVQD come from the germline V gene (reference sequence). V was pared by 6 bases and J by 3 bases, with 11 bases of the junction left unmatched. The CDR3 runs 15 residues. DNA for the CDR3: TGCGCCAGCAGCGGAGTCTCGACTAGCCTCTACGAGCAGTACTTC. This translates into CASSGVSTSLYEQYF.

J is TRBJ2-3 and V is TRBV29-1, with D maybe TRBD1 (6 bases). The CDR3 extends over 15 amino acids. Germline V gene sequence: CDR1 SQVTM, CDR2 ANQGSEA. V dropped 4 bases and J dropped 2 bases, with 16 bases sitting between them. This CDR3 is CSVVTPQGFTDTQYF. For the CDR3, the DNA is TGCAGCGTTGTTACCCCCCAGGGGTTCACAGATACGCAGTATTTT.

This clone has a handful of counts. The chain uses TRBV5-4 and TRBJ1-6; TRBD1 agrees at 7 bases. Trimming cost V 3 bases and J 6 bases; bases outside gene matches: 3. Per germline, CDR1 SGHNT and CDR2 YYREEE (reference sequence). The length of the CDR3 is 14 residues. The CDR3: CASSWDRSNSPLHF. The CDR3 DNA sequence: TGTGCCAGCAGCTGGGACAGAAGTAATTCACCCCTCCACTTT.

Comments on this clone: Germline and junction disagree at one end, which may indicate a read error. This chain links TRBV7-9 with TRBJ2-1; TRBD2 aligns across 14 bases. The germline CDR1 and CDR2 sequences are SEHNR and FQNEAQ (reference sequence). There are 18 residues in the CDR3. The CDR3: CASSGLAGGGGEYIEQFF. The CDR3 nucleotides are TGTGCCAGCAGCGGACTAGCGGGAGGTGGAGGGGAGTACATTGAGCAGTTCTTC. The entire variable domain, with the rest obtained from reference TRBV7-9 and TRBJ2-1, is as follows: DTGVSQNPRHKITKRGQNVTFRCDPISEHNRLYWYRQTLGQGPEFLTYFQNEAQLEKSRLLSDRFSAERPKGSFSTLEIQRTEQGDSAMYLCASSGLAGGGGEYIEQFFGPGTRLTVL.

This clone has more than one count but fewer than ten. This chain uses TRBV11-2 with TRBJ1-6, with 8 positions matching TRBD1. The germline V gene encodes CDR1 SGHAT and CDR2 FQNNGV. J gave up 7 bases and V 2 bases, and 10 bases lay outside the gene matches. The CDR3 consists of 17 residues. CDR3 DNA sequence: TGTGCCAGCAGCTTAAACCTCCCAACAGGGGGGAATTCACCCCTCCACTTT. It yields the protein CASSLNLPTGGNSPLHF.